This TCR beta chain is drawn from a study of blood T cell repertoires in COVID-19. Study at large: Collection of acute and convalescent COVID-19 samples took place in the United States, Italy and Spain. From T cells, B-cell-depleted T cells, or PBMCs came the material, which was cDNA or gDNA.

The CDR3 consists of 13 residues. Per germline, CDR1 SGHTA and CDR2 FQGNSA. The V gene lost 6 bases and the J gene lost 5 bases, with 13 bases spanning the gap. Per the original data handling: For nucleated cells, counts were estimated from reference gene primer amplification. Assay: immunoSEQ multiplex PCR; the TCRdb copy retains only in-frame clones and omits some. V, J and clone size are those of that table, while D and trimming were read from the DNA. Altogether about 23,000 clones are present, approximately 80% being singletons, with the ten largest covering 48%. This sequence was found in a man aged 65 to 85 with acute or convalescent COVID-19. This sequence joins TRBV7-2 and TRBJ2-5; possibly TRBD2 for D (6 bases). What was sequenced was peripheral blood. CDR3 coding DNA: TGTGCCAGCAGTTCTGGAGGGTGGGAGACCCAGTACTTC. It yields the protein CASSSGGWETQYF.